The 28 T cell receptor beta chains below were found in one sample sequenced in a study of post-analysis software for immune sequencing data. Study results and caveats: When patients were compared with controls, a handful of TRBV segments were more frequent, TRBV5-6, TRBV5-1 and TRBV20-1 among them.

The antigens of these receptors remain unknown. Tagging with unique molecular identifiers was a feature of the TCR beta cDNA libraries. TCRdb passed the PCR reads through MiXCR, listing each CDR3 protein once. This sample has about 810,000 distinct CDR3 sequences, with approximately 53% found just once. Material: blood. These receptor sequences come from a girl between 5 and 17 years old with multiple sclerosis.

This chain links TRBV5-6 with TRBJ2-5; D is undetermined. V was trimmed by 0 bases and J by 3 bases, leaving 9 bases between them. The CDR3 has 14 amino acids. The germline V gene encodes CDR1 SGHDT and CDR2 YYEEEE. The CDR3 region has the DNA TGTGCCAGCAGCTTGGCTCGGCGCGAAGAGACCCAGTACTTC. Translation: CASSLARREETQYF.

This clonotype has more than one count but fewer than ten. The CDR3 region has the DNA TGTGCCAGCAATCCAGGGGGTTGGGACGGTACCTACGAGCAGTACTTC. It is translated as CASNPGGWDGTYEQYF. The genes are TRBV6-5 and TRBJ2-7, with TRBD1 matching over 7 bases. Germline lookup yields CDR1 MNHEY and CDR2 SVGAGI. V trimming: 7 bases; J trimming: 2 bases; junction bases outside the gene matches: 14. The CDR3 loop spans 16 amino acids.

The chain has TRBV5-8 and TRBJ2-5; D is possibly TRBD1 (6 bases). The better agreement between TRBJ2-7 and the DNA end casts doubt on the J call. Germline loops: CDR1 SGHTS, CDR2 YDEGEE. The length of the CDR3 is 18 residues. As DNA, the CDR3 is TGTGCCAGCAGCTTGATACAGGGTATTTCCTCCCCTCGCGGCGAGCAGTACTTC. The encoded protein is CASSLIQGISSPRGEQYF.

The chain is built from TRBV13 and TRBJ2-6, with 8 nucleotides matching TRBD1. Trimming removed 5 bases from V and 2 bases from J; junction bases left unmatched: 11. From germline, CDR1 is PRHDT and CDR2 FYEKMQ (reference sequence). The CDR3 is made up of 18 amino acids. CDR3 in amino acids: CASSRTGLTRTGANVLTF. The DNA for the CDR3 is TGTGCCAGCAGCCGGACAGGGCTGACACGCACTGGGGCCAACGTCCTGACTTTC.

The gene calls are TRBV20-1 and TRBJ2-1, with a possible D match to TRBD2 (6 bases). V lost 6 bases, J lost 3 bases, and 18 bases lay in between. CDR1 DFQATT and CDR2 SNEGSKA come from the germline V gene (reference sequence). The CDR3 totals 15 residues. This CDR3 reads CSAKSLAILYNEQFF. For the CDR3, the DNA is TGCAGTGCAAAGTCCCTAGCGATTCTCTACAATGAGCAGTTCTTC.

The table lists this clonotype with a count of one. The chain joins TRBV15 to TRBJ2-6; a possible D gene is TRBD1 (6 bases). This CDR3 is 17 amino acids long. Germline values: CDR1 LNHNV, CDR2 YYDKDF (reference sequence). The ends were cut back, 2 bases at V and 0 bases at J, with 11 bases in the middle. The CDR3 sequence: CATSRTTGFSGANVLTF. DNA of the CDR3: TGTGCCACCAGCAGAACCACAGGGTTCTCTGGGGCCAACGTCCTGACTTTC.

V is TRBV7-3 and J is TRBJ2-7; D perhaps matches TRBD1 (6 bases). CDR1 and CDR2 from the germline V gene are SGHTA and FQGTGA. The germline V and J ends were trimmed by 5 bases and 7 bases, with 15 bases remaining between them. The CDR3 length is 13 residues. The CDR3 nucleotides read TGTGCCAGCAGCCCGGCAGGGGATCGTGAGCAGTACTTC. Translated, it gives CASSPAGDREQYF.

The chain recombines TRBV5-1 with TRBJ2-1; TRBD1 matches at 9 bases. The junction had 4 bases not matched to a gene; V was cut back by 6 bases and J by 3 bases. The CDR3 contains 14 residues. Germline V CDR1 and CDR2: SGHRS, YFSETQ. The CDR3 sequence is CASTWDRVYNEQFF. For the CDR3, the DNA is TGCGCCAGCACCTGGGACAGGGTCTACAATGAGCAGTTCTTC.

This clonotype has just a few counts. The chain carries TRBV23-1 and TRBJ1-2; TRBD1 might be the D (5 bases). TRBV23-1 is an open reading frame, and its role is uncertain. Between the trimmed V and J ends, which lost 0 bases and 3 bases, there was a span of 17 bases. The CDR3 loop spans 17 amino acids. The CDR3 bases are TGCGCCAGCAGTCAATCGCACGGTCAGGGCGACGACTATGGCTACACCTTC. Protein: CASSQSHGQGDDYGYTF.

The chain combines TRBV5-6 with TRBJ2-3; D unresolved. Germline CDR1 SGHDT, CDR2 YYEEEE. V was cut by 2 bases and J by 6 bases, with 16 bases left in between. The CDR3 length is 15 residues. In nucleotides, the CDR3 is TGTGCCAGCAGCTTCCTCCGGGCTCGTATGGATACGCAGTATTTT. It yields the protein CASSFLRARMDTQYF.

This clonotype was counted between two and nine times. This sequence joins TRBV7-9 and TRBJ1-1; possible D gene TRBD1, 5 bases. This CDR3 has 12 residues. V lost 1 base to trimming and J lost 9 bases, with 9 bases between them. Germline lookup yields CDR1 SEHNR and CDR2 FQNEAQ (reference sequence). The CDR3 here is CASSLGGGKAFF. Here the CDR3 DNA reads TGTGCCAGCAGCTTAGGGGGCGGGAAAGCTTTCTTT.

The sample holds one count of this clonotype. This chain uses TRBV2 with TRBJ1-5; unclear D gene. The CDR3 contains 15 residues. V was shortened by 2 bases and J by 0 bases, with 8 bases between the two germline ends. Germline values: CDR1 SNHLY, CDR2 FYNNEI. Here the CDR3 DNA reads TGTGCCAGCAGTGAACAGCCCTATAGCAATCAGCCCCAGCATTTT. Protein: CASSEQPYSNQPQHF. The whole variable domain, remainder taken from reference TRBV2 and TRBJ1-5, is EPEVTQTPSHQVTQMGQEVILRCVPISNHLYFYWYRQILGQKVEFLVSFYNNEISEKSEIFDDQFSVERPDGSNFTLKIRSTKLEDSAMYFCASSEQPYSNQPQHFGDGTRLSIL.

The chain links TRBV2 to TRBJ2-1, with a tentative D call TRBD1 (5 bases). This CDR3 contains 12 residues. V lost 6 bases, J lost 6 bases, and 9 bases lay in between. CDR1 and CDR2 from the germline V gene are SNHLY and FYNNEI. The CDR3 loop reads CASRGLTNEQFF. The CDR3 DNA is TGTGCCAGCAGGGGGCTAACCAATGAGCAGTTCTTC.

This chain's CDR3 is CASGSRGGLNYGYTF. The CDR3 DNA follows: TGTGCCAGCGGCTCGCGGGGGGGACTTAACTATGGCTACACCTTC. The rearrangement links TRBV12-3 or TRBV12-4 to TRBJ1-2, with D maybe TRBD1 (5 bases). The CDR3 extends over 15 amino acids. V lost 8 bases and J lost 1, with 17 bases in between.

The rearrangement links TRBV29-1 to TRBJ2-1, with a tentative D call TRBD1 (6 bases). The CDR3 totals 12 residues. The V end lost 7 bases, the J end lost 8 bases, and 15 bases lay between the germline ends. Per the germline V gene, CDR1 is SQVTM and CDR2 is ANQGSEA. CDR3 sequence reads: CSASTGFHEQFF. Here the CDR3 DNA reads TGCAGCGCCTCCACAGGGTTCCATGAGCAGTTCTTC.

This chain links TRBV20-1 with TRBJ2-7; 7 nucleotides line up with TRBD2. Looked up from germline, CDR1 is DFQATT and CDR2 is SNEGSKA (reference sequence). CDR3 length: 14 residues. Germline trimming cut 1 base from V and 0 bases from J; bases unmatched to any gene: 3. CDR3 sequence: CSARAGGVSYEQYF. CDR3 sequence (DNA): TGCAGTGCTAGAGCGGGGGGAGTCTCCTACGAGCAGTACTTC.

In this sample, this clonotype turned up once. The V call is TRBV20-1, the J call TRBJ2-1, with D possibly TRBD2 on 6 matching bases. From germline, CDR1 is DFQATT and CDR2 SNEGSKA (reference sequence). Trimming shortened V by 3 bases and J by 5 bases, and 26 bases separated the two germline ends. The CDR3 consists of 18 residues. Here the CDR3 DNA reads TGCAGTGCTAGTCGTCTAGGCCGGAGGGCCATCGGAGACAATGAGCAGTTCTTC. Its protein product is CSASRLGRRAIGDNEQFF.

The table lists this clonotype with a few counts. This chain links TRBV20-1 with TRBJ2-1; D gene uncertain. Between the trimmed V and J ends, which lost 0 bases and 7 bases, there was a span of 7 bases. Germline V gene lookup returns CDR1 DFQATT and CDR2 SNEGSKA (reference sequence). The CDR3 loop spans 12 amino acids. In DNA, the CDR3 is TGCAGTGCTAGAGATGTGGGGAATGAGCAGTTCTTC. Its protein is CSARDVGNEQFF.

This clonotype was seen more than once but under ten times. The CDR3 region is CASSQGTSGRGETQYF. The CDR3 nucleotides are TGCGCCAGCAGCCAAGGGACTAGCGGGAGAGGAGAGACCCAGTACTTC. The chain recombines TRBV4-1 with TRBJ2-5; 13 positions agree with TRBD2. V was clipped by 1 base and J by 4 bases; unmatched bases: 3. CDR3 size: 16 residues. Germline lookup yields CDR1 MGHRA and CDR2 YSYEKL.

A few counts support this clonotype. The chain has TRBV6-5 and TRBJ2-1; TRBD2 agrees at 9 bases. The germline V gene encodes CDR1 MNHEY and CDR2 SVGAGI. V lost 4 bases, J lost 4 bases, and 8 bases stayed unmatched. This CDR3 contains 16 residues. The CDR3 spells CASSSISGRRYNEQFF. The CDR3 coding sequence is TGTGCCAGCAGTTCCATTAGCGGGAGAAGGTACAATGAGCAGTTCTTC.

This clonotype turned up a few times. CDR3 bases: TGTGCCAGCAGCTTAAAGGGGGCTTACGAGCAGTACTTC. Translation: CASSLKGAYEQYF. This chain uses TRBV7-2 with TRBJ2-7; 7 bases map to TRBD1. The V gene end was trimmed by 2 bases and the J gene end by 4 bases; junction bases not matched to a gene: 2. Germline-derived CDR1 and CDR2 are SGHTA and FQGNSA. The CDR3 loop spans 13 amino acids.

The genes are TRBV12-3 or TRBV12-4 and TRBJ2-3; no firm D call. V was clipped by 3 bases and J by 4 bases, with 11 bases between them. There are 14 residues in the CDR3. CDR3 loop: CASSFAVIADTQYF. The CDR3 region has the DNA TGTGCCAGCAGTTTCGCAGTGATTGCAGATACGCAGTATTTT.

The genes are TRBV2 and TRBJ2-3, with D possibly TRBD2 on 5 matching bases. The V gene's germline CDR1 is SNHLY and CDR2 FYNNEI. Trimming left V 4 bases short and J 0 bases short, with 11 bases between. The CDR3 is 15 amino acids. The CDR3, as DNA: TGTGCCAGCAGTGTCGGGGATACTAGCACAGATACGCAGTATTTT. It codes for CASSVGDTSTDTQYF.

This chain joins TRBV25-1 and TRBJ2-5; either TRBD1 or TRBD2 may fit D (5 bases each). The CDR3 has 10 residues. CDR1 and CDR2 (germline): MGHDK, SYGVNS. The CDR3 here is CATEGQTQYF. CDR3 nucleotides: TGTGCTACTGAGGGGCAGACCCAGTACTTC. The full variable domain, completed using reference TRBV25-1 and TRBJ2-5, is EADIYQTPRYLVIGTGKKITLECSQTMGHDKMYWYQQDPGMELHLIHYSYGVNSTEKGDLSSESTVSRIRTEHFPLTLESARPSHTSQYLCATEGQTQYFGPGTRLLVL.

CDR3 bases: TGCGCCAGTCGGGGGGGAACCTACAATGAGCAGTTCTTC. Residues: CASRGGTYNEQFF. The gene calls are TRBV10-2 and TRBJ2-1; TRBD2 matches 8 bases. The trim removed 9 bases at V and 2 bases at J, leaving 3 bases unmatched. CDR3 length equals 13 residues. Germline values: CDR1 WSHSY, CDR2 SAAADI.

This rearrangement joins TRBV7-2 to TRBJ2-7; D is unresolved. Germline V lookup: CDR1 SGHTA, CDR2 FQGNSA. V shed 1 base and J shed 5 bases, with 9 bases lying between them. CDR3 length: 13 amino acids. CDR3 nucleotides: TGTGCCAGCAGCTTAGATGGAAGGAACGAGCAGTACTTC. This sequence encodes CASSLDGRNEQYF.

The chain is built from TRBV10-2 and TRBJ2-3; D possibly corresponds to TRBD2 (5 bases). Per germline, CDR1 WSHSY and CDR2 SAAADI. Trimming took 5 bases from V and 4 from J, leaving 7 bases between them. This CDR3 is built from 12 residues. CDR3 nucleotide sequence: TGCGCCAGCAGTACTAGATCAGATACGCAGTATTTT. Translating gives CASSTRSDTQYF.

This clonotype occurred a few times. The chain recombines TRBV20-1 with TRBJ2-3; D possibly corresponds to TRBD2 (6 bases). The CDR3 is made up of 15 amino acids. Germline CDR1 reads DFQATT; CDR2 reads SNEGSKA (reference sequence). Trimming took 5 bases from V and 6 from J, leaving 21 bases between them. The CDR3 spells CSADNRDSVSDTQYF. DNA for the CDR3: TGCAGTGCTGACAACCGGGACTCGGTCAGCGATACGCAGTATTTT.